This T cell receptor beta chain emerged from a study of T-cell memory formation after mild COVID-19. This clonotype appeared a few times. The antigen remains unidentified. CDR1 and CDR2 (germline): LNHNV, YYDKDF (reference sequence). This CDR3 has 15 residues. J gave up 5 bases and V 4 bases, and 8 bases lay outside the gene matches. The authors produced TCR alpha and TCR beta cDNA libraries with sample barcodes and UMIs by 5'RACE using constant-segment primers. From the 5' RACE reads, TCRdb called clonotypes with MiXCR, one entry per CDR3 protein. The repertoire consists of approximately 400,000 distinct CDR3 sequences, with approximately 18% occurring once and the leading ten covering under 25%. Points from the study as a whole: Mainly in CM and EM were contracting CD4+ clones; CD8+ were in EMRA. CD4/CD8 balance characterized clones contracting day 15 to 85, and CD4+ skew characterized later expanders.

This chain joins TRBV15 and TRBJ2-5; 9 positions agree with TRBD1. This TCR came from a man aged 18 to 29 who had mild COVID-19 (a few samples of this study predate the infection). Cell type and time point are not known. Source material: PBMCs or a T cell subset sorted from them (not recorded which). As DNA, the CDR3 is TGTGCCACCAGCATAAGGGACAGGGTATTCGAGACCCAGTACTTC. This codes for CATSIRDRVFETQYF.